This T cell receptor beta chain was retrieved from a study of PD-L1 blockade in urothelial cancer. Study as a whole: In the patient group, about 90% of the roughly 29 were males with bladder-origin urothelial cancer.

V was shortened by 0 bases and J by 9 bases, with 19 bases between the two germline ends. This CDR3 has 16 amino acids. Germline CDR1 and CDR2: SGDLS and YYNGEE. Turning to this clone: Its antigen is unknown.

Time point noted: peripheral blood 6 weeks after treatment start. Study-level findings and limits: Blood clones associated with the tumor expanded more at 3 weeks in durable-benefit patients. TCR clonality was measured in pretreatment peripheral blood. Clonality below the median predicted better survival.

Every PCR was spiked with synthetic TCR analog templates. Generated by immunoSEQ multiplex PCR, the TCRdb table keeps only in-frame clones and is missing some. The sample gives approximately 110,000 clones, around 93% of which show up once; more than 3% is in the top ten. The source is a man aged 55 to 70 with urothelial cancer. The V gene is TRBV9, the J gene TRBJ2-1; D may be TRBD2 (6 bases). The starting material was PBMCs, obtained around atezolizumab (anti-PD-L1) treatment. CDR3 nucleotide sequence: TGTGCCAGCAGCGTAGTTAGCGGCCAGAACGGGGGTGAGCAGTTCTTC. Amino acid sequence: CASSVVSGQNGGEQFF.